Below are 22 T cell receptor beta chains sequenced from a single sample in a study of cytotoxic CD8 clonotypes in ibrutinib-treated CLL. Using immunoSEQ multiplex PCR, the repertoire was profiled, and TCRdb retains in-frame clones only, with some absent. The profile shows 150,000 or so clones, 70% to 90% of them singletons. Sample: PBMCs, taken after 36 months of ibrutinib treatment. The receptors here all came from a human donor with chronic lymphocytic leukemia.

The chain is built from TRBV10-3 and TRBJ1-4, with D hard to call. Germline CDR1 ENHRY, CDR2 SYGVKD. The V end lost 1 base, the J end lost 8 bases, and 8 bases lay between the germline ends. The CDR3 runs to 13 residues. This chain's CDR3 is CAISEWEDEKLFF. In DNA form, the CDR3 reads TGTGCCATCAGTGAGTGGGAGGACGAAAAACTGTTTTTT.

The chain joins TRBV7-2 to TRBJ1-5; tentative D call: TRBD1 (6 bases). V lost 7 bases to trimming and J lost 4 bases, with 11 bases between them. The CDR3 spans 13 residues. From germline, CDR1 is SGHTA and CDR2 FQGNSA. The CDR3 DNA reads TGTGCCAGCAACTTCCAGGGGAATCAGCCCCAGCATTTT. It specifies CASNFQGNQPQHF.

This clone came up once. The CDR3 DNA reads as TGTGCCAGCAGCCACGTTTGGACGGCAGCTAACTATGGCTACACCTTC. Residues: CASSHVWTAANYGYTF. The chain recombines TRBV5-6 with TRBJ1-2, with D hard to call. The CDR3 loop spans 16 amino acids. The germline V and J ends were trimmed by 4 bases and 0 bases, with 16 bases remaining between them. Per germline, CDR1 SGHDT and CDR2 YYEEEE.

V is TRBV6-4 and J is TRBJ1-2; 8 nucleotides match TRBD1. J was trimmed by 4 bases and V by 6 bases; bases with no gene match: 4. This CDR3 has 13 residues. From germline, CDR1 is MRHNA and CDR2 SNTAGT. Here the CDR3 DNA reads TGTGCCAGCAGCCCCGACAGGGGCTATGGCTACACCTTC. Translation: CASSPDRGYGYTF.

The chain carries TRBV6-6 and TRBJ1-3; D remains ambiguous. CDR1 is MNHNY, CDR2 SVGAGI, per germline (reference sequence). The CDR3 length is 14 residues. Trimming removed 0 bases at V and 9 bases at J, with 12 bases between. CDR3 sequence: CASSYSATTGTIYF. The CDR3 coding sequence is TGTGCCAGCAGTTACTCTGCTACGACGGGCACCATATATTTT.

The rearrangement uses TRBV6-5 and TRBJ2-1; D not certain. Per germline, CDR1 MNHEY and CDR2 SVGAGI. V gave up 0 bases and J gave up 4 bases, with 13 bases separating them. This CDR3 is 16 amino acids long. The CDR3 region has the DNA TGTGCCAGCAGTTACTCGACTGGAGTCCAATACAATGAGCAGTTCTTC. It specifies CASSYSTGVQYNEQFF.

The chain recombines TRBV6-5 with TRBJ2-7; 8 positions agree with TRBD2. CDR3 length equals 15 residues. Germline V CDR1 and CDR2: MNHEY, SVGAGI. J gave up 2 bases and V 5 bases, and 8 bases lay outside the gene matches. The CDR3 DNA reads as TGTGCCAGCAGTCTCTATACTAGCGGAGCCTACGAGCAGTACTTC. This gives the protein CASSLYTSGAYEQYF.

V is TRBV7-9 and J is TRBJ2-3; the match to TRBD2 covers 7 bases. The length of the CDR3 is 17 residues. In germline, CDR1 is SEHNR, CDR2 FQNEAQ (reference sequence). V gave up 5 bases and J gave up 1 base; unmatched junction bases: 12. Here the CDR3 DNA reads TGTGCCAGCAGCCTGGCTGGGGGGGACTTGGGCACAGATACGCAGTATTTT. This encodes CASSLAGGDLGTDTQYF. Full variable domain (rest looked up from reference TRBV7-9 and TRBJ2-3): DTGVSQNPRHKITKRGQNVTFRCDPISEHNRLYWYRQTLGQGPEFLTYFQNEAQLEKSRLLSDRFSAERPKGSFSTLEIQRTEQGDSAMYLCASSLAGGDLGTDTQYFGPGTRLTVL.

The rearrangement uses TRBV29-1 and TRBJ2-3, with a weak D call TRBD2 (5 bases). With 3 bases removed from V and 1 base from J, the gap between germline ends came to 17 bases. The CDR3 length is 16 residues. Germline V CDR1 and CDR2: SQVTM, ANQGSEA. This CDR3 is CSVEDERERGTDTQYF. The CDR3 DNA reads as TGCAGCGTTGAGGACGAGAGGGAGCGCGGCACAGATACGCAGTATTTT.

The chain has TRBV10-2 and TRBJ2-2; TRBD2 might be the D (5 bases). This CDR3 has 13 residues. Germline CDR1 reads WSHSY; CDR2 reads SAAADI. Deletions cut 6 bases from V and 8 bases from J, with 13 bases between. The CDR3 loop reads CASRAAPKGELFF. The CDR3 DNA is TGCGCCAGCAGAGCGGCGCCAAAGGGGGAGCTGTTTTTT.

This sequence joins TRBV14 and TRBJ1-2, with D uncertain. The germline CDR1 and CDR2 sequences are SGHDN and FVKESK. There are 13 residues in the CDR3. The V end was cut by 1 base, the J end by 4 bases, with 7 bases between. The CDR3 DNA sequence: TGTGCCAGCAGCCAAGTTCATGGCTATGGCTACACCTTC. Its protein is CASSQVHGYGYTF.

This clone was counted between two and nine times. This chain connects TRBV18 to TRBJ1-2, with D hard to call. CDR3 size: 14 residues. Trimming left V 3 bases short and J 4 bases short, with 12 bases between. CDR1 and CDR2 (germline): KGHSH, LQKENI. The CDR3 reads CASSPPGRTYGYTF. The CDR3 nucleotides are TGTGCCAGCTCACCTCCAGGCCGAACCTATGGCTACACCTTC.

Worth noting for this clone: This same CDR3 is encoded by further DNA sequences in the sample. This chain connects TRBV28 to TRBJ1-6; D is undetermined. The germline V gene encodes CDR1 MDHEN and CDR2 SYDVKM. Deletions cut 1 base from V and 7 bases from J, with 8 bases between. The CDR3 is 14 residues long. The CDR3 loop is CASSLFRGNSPLHF. In DNA, the CDR3 is TGTGCCAGCAGTTTATTCCGAGGGAATTCACCCCTCCACTTT.

This clone was seen only a few times. The chain couples TRBV2 to TRBJ1-4; D might be TRBD1 (5 bases). CDR3 length: 13 amino acids. V was pared by 5 bases and J by 5 bases, with 9 bases between. CDR1 is SNHLY and CDR2 is FYNNEI in the germline V gene. The CDR3 spells CASSSQENEKLFF. Here the CDR3 DNA reads TGTGCCAGCAGTTCACAGGAAAATGAAAAACTGTTTTTT.

The chain carries TRBV30 and TRBJ2-1, with 9 bases identical to TRBD2. CDR1 and CDR2 from the germline V gene are GTSNPN and SVGIG (reference sequence). Trimming at V came to 3 bases and at J to 5 bases, leaving 14 bases not matched to a gene. The CDR3 is made up of 17 amino acids. The CDR3 coding sequence is TGTGCCTGGAGCCCCTCTCCGGTAGCGGGGGTACACAATGAGCAGTTCTTC. Protein sequence: CAWSPSPVAGVHNEQFF.

The chain joins TRBV5-1 to TRBJ2-5, with 8 bases identical to TRBD1. V was clipped by 2 bases and J by 2 bases; unmatched bases: 8. The V gene's germline CDR1 is SGHRS and CDR2 YFSETQ. The CDR3 has 16 residues. This chain's CDR3 is CASSFWNRQGQETQYF. CDR3 DNA sequence: TGCGCCAGCAGCTTTTGGAACAGACAGGGGCAAGAGACCCAGTACTTC.

The CDR3 nucleotides read TGTGCCAGCAGCTTGGGGGCGGCGGGAGGGCCGGCAGATACGCAGTATTTT. Amino acid sequence: CASSLGAAGGPADTQYF. The chain has TRBV5-4 and TRBJ2-3; 9 bases align to TRBD2. There are 17 residues in the CDR3. The V and J ends lost 0 bases and 4 bases, in that order; junction bases with no gene match: 9. Germline loops: CDR1 SGHNT, CDR2 YYREEE (reference sequence).

This chain joins TRBV28 and TRBJ1-5; D remains ambiguous. This CDR3 has 13 residues. Germline CDR1 and CDR2: MDHEN and SYDVKM. V lost 3 bases and J lost 1, with 4 bases in between. Here the CDR3 DNA reads TGTGCCAGCAGTTTCGGGAGCAATCAGCCCCAGCATTTT. This codes for CASSFGSNQPQHF.

The CDR3 protein is CASSVEGQGRYTGELFF. CDR3 nucleotides: TGTGCCAGCAGCGTAGAGGGACAGGGGCGATACACCGGGGAGCTGTTTTTT. V is TRBV9 and J is TRBJ2-2, with TRBD1 matching 10 bases. V shed 0 bases, J shed 3 bases, and the junction held 5 bases outside the gene matches. CDR3 length: 17 residues. Germline CDR1 and CDR2: SGDLS and YYNGEE.

To note about this clone: One end of the junction fails to match germline, which may point to a read error. V gene TRBV2 combines with J gene TRBJ2-2; D perhaps matches TRBD1 (6 bases). The germline CDR1 and CDR2 sequences are SNHLY and FYNNEI. The CDR3 has 15 amino acids. The CDR3 nucleotides are TGTGCCAGCAGGGAAGGGACAAGGAACACCGGGGAGCTGTTTTTT. Its protein product is CASREGTRNTGELFF.

V and J are TRBV6-5 and TRBJ1-2; maybe TRBD1 (5 bases). This CDR3 comprises 14 residues. The germline V gene has CDR1 MNHEY and CDR2 SVGAGI. Trimming cost V 6 bases and J 7 bases, with 18 bases left between them. CDR3 sequence reads: CASRPRGVEIGYTF. The CDR3 DNA reads TGTGCCAGCAGGCCCCGGGGGGTGGAGATTGGCTACACCTTC.

The J gene is TRBJ2-7, the V gene TRBV18, with a possible D match to TRBD2 (6 bases). This CDR3 comprises 14 residues. Per germline, CDR1 KGHSH and CDR2 LQKENI. V lost 5 bases and J 3 bases, leaving 14 bases between the germline ends. Here the CDR3 DNA reads TGTGCCAGCTCAGATCCCGGGGAGGACTACGAGCAGTACTTC. This encodes CASSDPGEDYEQYF.